A selection of T cell receptor beta chains follows, all from one sample in a study of identical twins. TCRdb reprocessed the 5' RACE reads with MiXCR, giving one entry per CDR3 protein. Of a few hundred thousand distinct CDR3 sequences listed, about 8.3% are singletons. This sample was shared with a second study, whose subject was yellow fever vaccine responses in identical twins.

The sequenced sample was CD8+ T cells sorted from blood. Source of these receptors: a woman aged 18-29 years in good health. CDR3s include the opening cysteine and the closing phenylalanine or tryptophan. Fields, in order: D gene, J gene, clone size, V gene, CDR3 DNA, CDR3 protein. A D gene is named only where the DNA matches it firmly. A clone size is listed for some rows: how often the clone was seen (once, few, many), or a class if it is expanded.

- TRBJ2-7 few TRBV21-1 TGTGCCAGCAGCAAAGGAATTGTGGAGGTTAGCTCCTACGAGCAGTACTTC CASSKGIVEVSSYEQYF
- TRBJ2-7 few TRBV28 TGTGCCAGCAGTTTTCCCCCTCTCTCTCCCTACGAGCAGTACTTC CASSFPPLSPYEQYF
- TRBJ2-5 many TRBV29-1 TGCAGCGTTGAAGATGGGGCCGGCCAAGAGACCCAGTACTTC CSVEDGAGQETQYF
TRBD2 TRBJ2-7 - TRBV19 TGTGCCAGCAGTGCCGCGGGAGGTACCCGGTACGAGCAGTACTTC CASSAAGGTRYEQYF
TRBD2 TRBJ2-7 few TRBV7-9 TGTGCCAGCAGCTTAGTTGCGAGCGGGGTCAGTAGAGAGCAGTACTTC CASSLVASGVSREQYF
TRBD2 TRBJ2-1 many TRBV29-1 TGCAGCGTCTTCCCTAGCGGGAGGTCCTACAATGAGCAGTTCTTC CSVFPSGRSYNEQFF
- TRBJ2-3 few TRBV28 TGTGCCAGCAGTTTTCGTAAGAGCGCCACAGATACGCAGTATTTT CASSFRKSATDTQYF
- TRBJ2-7 - TRBV6-2/TRBV6-3 TGTGCCAGCAGTTACTCGTCGACGCAGGGGGGGTACGAGCAGTACTTC CASSYSSTQGGYEQYF
- TRBJ2-7 - TRBV2 TGTGCCAGCAGTGAAGGCCCGGTTTACTCCTACGAGCAGTACTTC CASSEGPVYSYEQYF
- TRBJ1-1 few TRBV5-1 TGCGCCAGCAGCTTGGTGGGCTGGGATGAAGCTTTCTTT CASSLVGWDEAFF
TRBD2 TRBJ2-7 - TRBV4-2 TGTACCAGCAGCCAAACCGGGACTAGCGCATACTACGAGCAGTACTTC CTSSQTGTSAYYEQYF
TRBD1 TRBJ2-1 many TRBV4-3 TGCGCCAGCAGCCAAGAGGACAGGGGACAAAATGAGCAGTTCTTC CASSQEDRGQNEQFF
- TRBJ2-1 few TRBV4-2 TGTGCCAGCAGCCAAATCCATAGCGTCCCCTCCTACAATGAGCAGTTCTTC CASSQIHSVPSYNEQFF
- TRBJ2-3 few TRBV7-7 TGTGCTAGCAGCTCCACTAGACGGAGCCCCACAGATACGCAGTATTTT CASSSTRRSPTDTQYF
TRBD2 TRBJ2-6 - TRBV11-2 TGTGCCAGCAGCTTAGAGACTAGCGGGAGCTCTGGGGCCAACGTCCTGACTTTC CASSLETSGSSGANVLTF